The 21 T cell receptor beta chains below were found in one sample sequenced in a study of CD8 T cells in Susac syndrome (dated by TCRdb to the late 2010s). Libraries came from the immunoSEQ multiplex PCR assay. RNA was extracted with the RNeasy kit and roughly 0.45 to 1 ug was reverse transcribed using random hexamers. TCRdb trimmed the raw reads at Q25, called clones with MiXCR and kept productive beta chains. Every distinct CDR3 protein forms one entry, paired with its most common genes and DNA. The sample table records some 120,000 distinct CDR3 sequences; about nine tenths of these occur just once. 0.14% of the sample is taken by the ten largest. The sequencing input was CD4+ T cells from PBMCs. All receptors come from a human donor in good health.

CDR3 residues: CASSYHTSGRARNEQFF. CDR3 in DNA: TGTGCCAGCAGTTATCACACTAGCGGGAGGGCCCGAAATGAGCAGTTCTTC. The genes are TRBV6-2 or TRBV6-3 and TRBJ2-1; 13 bases are shared with TRBD2. The CDR3 length is 17 residues. The germline CDR1 and CDR2 sequences are MNHEY and SVGEGT. The junction had 9 bases not matched to a gene; V was cut back by 3 bases and J by 7 bases.

The chain carries TRBV6-5 and TRBJ1-2, with a weak D call TRBD1 (5 bases). Germline loops: CDR1 MNHEY, CDR2 SVGAGI. V was shortened by 0 bases and J by 9 bases, with 17 bases between the two germline ends. The CDR3 runs to 15 residues. The CDR3 nucleotides are TGTGCCAGCAGTTACTCGATTGGGGCGGGGGGTAGCTACACCTTC. Translated, it gives CASSYSIGAGGSYTF.

The chain combines TRBV19 with TRBJ1-1; D possibly corresponds to TRBD1 (5 bases). CDR3 length equals 15 residues. V lost 3 bases to trimming and J lost 0 bases, with 11 bases between them. Germline loops: CDR1 LNHDA, CDR2 SQIVND (reference sequence). The CDR3 here is CASSIVGAMNTEAFF. The CDR3 DNA reads TGTGCCAGTAGTATCGTTGGGGCCATGAACACTGAAGCTTTCTTT.

The V call is TRBV3-1, the J call TRBJ1-6; D is perhaps TRBD1 (6 bases). Deletions cut 1 base from V and 7 bases from J, with 14 bases between. Germline V gene sequence: CDR1 LGHDT, CDR2 YNNKEL (reference sequence). The CDR3 has 16 residues. CDR3 in DNA: TGTGCCAGCAGCCAAGTATGGGGGGGCAGGAATTCACCCCTCCACTTT. Its translation: CASSQVWGGRNSPLHF. Full variable domain (outside the CDR3, taken from reference TRBV3-1 and TRBJ1-6): DTAVSQTPKYLVTQMGNDKSIKCEQNLGHDTMYWYKQDSKKFLKIMFSYNNKELIINETVPNRFSPKSPDKAHLNLHINSLELGDSAVYFCASSQVWGGRNSPLHFGNGTRLTVT.

This sequence joins TRBV10-3 and TRBJ2-2; 7 bases align to TRBD1. The ends lost 7 bases at V and 1 base at J; junction bases unmatched: 9. Germline V gene sequence: CDR1 ENHRY, CDR2 SYGVKD. The CDR3 is 16 residues long. The chain's CDR3 is CAITGEQGKNTGELFF. CDR3 sequence (DNA): TGTGCCATCACGGGCGAACAGGGGAAGAACACCGGGGAGCTGTTTTTT.

V usage is TRBV11-2 and J usage is TRBJ2-6; TRBD1 is a possible D gene (5 bases). CDR1 is SGHAT, CDR2 FQNNGV, per germline. CDR3 length: 16 residues. V was clipped by 5 bases and J by 2 bases, with 13 bases between them. In DNA form, the CDR3 reads TGTGCCAGCAGCGCCCAGGGTGGCCCTGGGGCCAACGTCCTGACTTTC. Protein sequence: CASSAQGGPGANVLTF.

This clonotype was counted a few times. V gene TRBV4-1 combines with J gene TRBJ1-1; D is undetermined. With 0 bases removed from V and 2 bases from J, the gap between germline ends came to 16 bases. The CDR3 is 17 residues long. Per germline, CDR1 MGHRA and CDR2 YSYEKL. CDR3 nucleotides: TGCGCCAGCAGCCAAGACGTCCGGGAAGCACAAAACACTGAAGCTTTCTTT. It yields the protein CASSQDVREAQNTEAFF.

V and J are TRBV7-2 and TRBJ1-6, with D hard to call. The ends were cut back, 5 bases at V and 10 bases at J, with 12 bases in the middle. This CDR3 spans 13 amino acids. Germline V CDR1 and CDR2: SGHTA, FQGNSA. The CDR3, as DNA: TGTGCCAGCAGCCAACGATCGTCCTCACCCCTCCACTTT. Protein product: CASSQRSSSPLHF.

V is TRBV5-1 and J is TRBJ2-7; the D is unclear. V was shortened by 0 bases and J by 2 bases, with 9 bases between the two germline ends. The CDR3 loop spans 14 amino acids. Germline V lookup: CDR1 SGHRS, CDR2 YFSETQ. Here the CDR3 reads CASSLGENTYEQYF. Here the CDR3 DNA reads TGCGCCAGCAGCTTGGGAGAAAATACCTACGAGCAGTACTTC.

This sequence joins TRBV5-1 and TRBJ1-1; 7 bases fit TRBD1. CDR1 and CDR2 from the germline V gene are SGHRS and YFSETQ. The length of the CDR3 is 15 residues. V was pared by 4 bases and J by 1 base, with 7 bases of the junction left unmatched. CDR3: CASSLTGVKNTEAFF. The CDR3 DNA follows: TGCGCCAGCAGCCTTACAGGGGTGAAGAACACTGAAGCTTTCTTT.

The chain combines TRBV4-3 with TRBJ2-7; 8 bases match TRBD1. The V gene's germline CDR1 is LGHNA and CDR2 YSLEER. The CDR3 has 14 amino acids. Trimming took 4 bases from V and 4 from J; bases not matched to a gene: 6. CDR3 coding DNA: TGCGCCAGCAGCCCCCGGACAGGGAAGTACGAGCAGTACTTC. Amino acids: CASSPRTGKYEQYF.

The table lists this clonotype with a count of one. In DNA, the CDR3 is TGTGCCAGCAGTTATTGGAACGGTCAGCCCCAGCATTTT. Amino acids: CASSYWNGQPQHF. This sequence joins TRBV6-5 and TRBJ1-5; D unresolved. Germline V gene data show CDR1 as MNHEY and CDR2 as SVGAGI. Trimming pared 3 bases from V and 6 bases from J, leaving 9 bases between. The length of the CDR3 is 13 residues.

CDR3 sequence reads: CASSLLQGTHGELFF. CDR3 bases: TGTGCCAGCAGTTTGCTACAGGGGACTCACGGGGAGCTGTTTTTT. V and J are TRBV12-3 or TRBV12-4 and TRBJ2-2; D is perhaps TRBD1 (7 bases). The CDR3 loop spans 15 amino acids. V was cut by 3 bases and J by 7 bases, with 15 bases left in between.

Written as DNA, the CDR3 is TGCGCCAGCAGCCAGAGAGGGACCGGGAACACTGAAGCTTTCTTT. It yields the protein CASSQRGTGNTEAFF. The chain uses TRBV4-1 and TRBJ1-1, with D possibly TRBD1 on 5 matching bases. Germline CDR1 is MGHRA and CDR2 is YSYEKL. The ends were cut back, 3 bases at V and 1 base at J, with 12 bases in the middle. The CDR3 is 15 amino acids.

This chain connects TRBV20-1 to TRBJ1-1; a possible D gene is TRBD1 (5 bases). Germline CDR1 reads DFQATT; CDR2 reads SNEGSKA (reference sequence). V was cut by 2 bases and J by 4 bases, with 20 bases left in between. This CDR3 spans 16 amino acids. CDR3: CSARRAGGEGITEAFF. The CDR3 nucleotides read TGCAGTGCTAGACGAGCGGGAGGGGAGGGGATCACTGAAGCTTTCTTT.

The rearrangement links TRBV20-1 to TRBJ1-5; D gene uncertain. The CDR3 runs 14 residues. V lost 4 bases and J lost 4, with 14 bases in between. Germline V gives CDR1 DFQATT, CDR2 SNEGSKA (reference sequence). The CDR3 nucleotides read TGCAGTGCTATCCAAGGTCGAGCTAATCAGCCCCAGCATTTT. Translated: CSAIQGRANQPQHF.

This chain joins TRBV12-5 and TRBJ2-5, with D uncertain. V shed 2 bases and J shed 5 bases, with 3 bases lying between them. The CDR3 sequence is 11 residues long. Germline V gives CDR1 LGHNT, CDR2 FRNRAP. In nucleotides, the CDR3 is TGTGCTAGTGGTTTGAGGGAGACCCAGTACTTC. It translates to CASGLRETQYF.

The rearrangement joins TRBV3-1 to TRBJ1-1, with unresolved D. The germline V gene encodes CDR1 LGHDT and CDR2 YNNKEL (reference sequence). Between the trimmed V and J ends, which lost 3 bases and 11 bases, there was a span of 10 bases. The length of the CDR3 is 11 residues. The CDR3 nucleotides are TGTGCCAGCAGCCAGACCTCCGTGGCTTTCTTT. It encodes CASSQTSVAFF.

The chain couples TRBV7-8 to TRBJ2-3, with a tentative D call TRBD1 (7 bases). V was trimmed by 5 bases and J by 1 base, leaving 25 bases between them. Germline CDR1 is SGHVS and CDR2 is FQNEAQ. CDR3 length: 19 amino acids. In nucleotides, the CDR3 is TGTGCCAGCAGCCAAGGTCCAGGGGGGTTGAAATATCGCACAGATACGCAGTATTTT. Its translation is CASSQGPGGLKYRTDTQYF.

This clonotype was seen only once. The chain employs TRBV3-1 and TRBJ1-2; D is unclear. Germline-derived CDR1 and CDR2 are LGHDT and YNNKEL (reference sequence). With 0 bases removed from V and 0 bases from J, the gap between germline ends came to 14 bases. The CDR3 has 17 residues. The CDR3, as DNA: TGTGCCAGCAGCCAAGATCGGAGAAAGAAGTCTAACTATGGCTACACCTTC. This translates into CASSQDRRKKSNYGYTF.

The chain carries TRBV3-1 and TRBJ2-2; TRBD2 aligns across 8 bases. The CDR3 spans 19 residues. Germline values: CDR1 LGHDT, CDR2 YNNKEL (reference sequence). The V gene end was trimmed by 0 bases and the J gene end by 5 bases; junction bases not matched to a gene: 14. CDR3 DNA sequence: TGTGCCAGCAGCCAAGATACGGCGGGGGGTGGCTTGAGGACCGGGGAGCTGTTTTTT. Encoded protein: CASSQDTAGGGLRTGELFF.